This TCR beta chain comes out of a study of T-cell memory formation after mild COVID-19. Study as a whole: Most TCR clusters belonged to a single donor.

The CDR3 loop spans 15 amino acids. Germline lookup yields CDR1 SGDLS and CDR2 YYNGEE. Between the trimmed V and J ends, which lost 4 bases and 0 bases, there was a span of 13 bases. From the 5' RACE reads, TCRdb called clonotypes with MiXCR, one entry per CDR3 protein. This table holds under 200,000 distinct CDR3 sequences, around a third found once. Study-level results: CM and EM subsets held most contracting CD4+ clones; EMRA held CD8+ ones.

Remarks on this clonotype: Its antigen is unknown.

V and J are TRBV9 and TRBJ1-1; no firm D call. Sequenced material: PBMCs or a T cell subset sorted from them (not recorded which). This clonotype was obtained from an adult woman who had mild COVID-19 (a few samples of this study predate the infection). Cell type and time point are not known. The CDR3 spells CASSPEVEMNTEAFF. CDR3 in DNA: TGTGCCAGCAGCCCAGAGGTGGAAATGAACACTGAAGCTTTCTTT.